This TCR beta chain was recorded in a study of neurological immune-mediated disorders. Synthesis of cDNA used 5'RACE (with 10-nucleotide random UMIs). TCRdb reprocessed the 5' RACE reads via MiXCR and lists one record per CDR3 protein. The sample lists 40,000 or so distinct CDR3 sequences, roughly 4.8% occurring once. For the sorted libraries, over 900,000 CD4+ or CD8+ T cells were used. The V gene's germline CDR1 is MNHEY and CDR2 SMNVEV (reference sequence). With 6 bases removed from V and 7 bases from J, the gap between germline ends came to 10 bases. CDR3 length equals 12 residues. This clonotype was recorded at least ten times. Antigen: not known. General study results and limits: HTLV-1-associated myelopathy displayed the greatest TCR clonal expansion, and multiple sclerosis exhibited the smallest, lower than that of healthy controls.

Sequenced: CD4+ T cells from blood. This sequence joins TRBV27 and TRBJ2-1, with D possibly matching TRBD1 (6 bases). The sequence was collected from a man aged 18 to 29 in good health. CDR3 loop: CASRQQGNEQFF. The CDR3 DNA is TGTGCCAGCAGACAACAGGGTAATGAGCAGTTCTTC.